This T cell receptor beta chain is drawn from a study of vaccination effects on CD4 cells after COVID-19. After expansion with viral peptide pools in the ViraFEST assay, antigen-specific CD4+ T cells were sequenced. Having been cultured for roughly 11 days, the cells underwent CD4+ T cell isolation. Two doses of either BNT162b2 or mRNA-1273 were given to each participant. PBMC cultures contained two million cells per well, 9 to 10 IU/ml IL-2 and approximately 9.4 ug/ml peptides. Profiled with immunoSEQ multiplex PCR; TCRdb holds only in-frame clones, not every one. The top ten clones hold around 0.95% of a sample with under 80,000 clones, roughly 76% of them seen once. The ends were cut back, 2 bases at V and 5 bases at J, with 13 bases in the middle. CDR3 length: 15 amino acids. The V gene's germline CDR1 is SGHRS and CDR2 YFSETQ. This clone was seen only a few times. The antigen remains undetermined.

This clonotype was sampled from a human donor who received a COVID-19 vaccine. The chain combines TRBV5-1 with TRBJ2-2; D is possibly TRBD2 (6 bases). The sample here was CD4+ T cells from PBMCs cultured with HCoV-OC43 spike peptides, taken after COVID-19 vaccination. As to subset: HCoV-OC43 spike overlapping peptide pool stimulation. CDR3 coding DNA: TGCGCCAGCAGCTTCGGAGGGATGGGGACCGGGGAGCTGTTTTTT. Protein sequence: CASSFGGMGTGELFF.